This paragraph covers one TCR beta chain sequence. In the original analysis: Reference gene primer amplification gave estimated nucleated cell counts. Repertoires were generated with immunoSEQ multiplex PCR, while TCRdb's copy carries only in-frame clones and drops some. D and trimming come from the DNA, and the V and J calls and clone size come from that table. The repertoire holds tens of thousands of clones, more than 65% seen once, with around 25% in the top ten. This sample stems from a study of blood T cell repertoires in COVID-19. Study-wide context: The study drew acute and convalescent COVID-19 samples from the United States, Italy and Spain. PBMCs, B-cell-depleted T cells, or T cells were the source of the cDNA or gDNA that made up the material.

Germline trimming cut 0 bases from V and 4 bases from J; bases unmatched to any gene: 11. Germline V lookup: CDR1 GTSNPN, CDR2 SVGIG (reference sequence). The CDR3 length is 16 residues. Sequencing was carried out using peripheral blood. The V and J genes are TRBV30 and TRBJ1-1, with 7 bases fitting TRBD1. This receptor was identified in a man older than 75 with active or convalescent COVID-19. This CDR3 is CAWSVRRGPGGTEAFF. The CDR3 DNA is TGTGCCTGGAGTGTTAGGAGGGGGCCGGGCGGCACTGAAGCTTTCTTT. Full variable domain (remainder filled in from reference TRBV30 and TRBJ1-1): SQTIHQWPATLVQPVGSPLSLECTVEGTSNPNLYWYRQAAGRGLQLLFYSVGIGQISSEVPQNLSASRPQDRQFILSSKKLLLSDSGFYLCAWSVRRGPGGTEAFFGQGTRLTVV.